Sequencing of this TCR beta chain was carried out in a study of T cells in Graves' hyperthyroidism and ophthalmopathy. Study-wide findings and caveats: Clonotypes that were expanded in thyroid above 0.001 mostly appeared in blood too. Model-based prediction identified ophthalmopathy a median roughly 6.1 months prior to its onset.

This CDR3 spans 14 amino acids. V was pared by 5 bases and J by 3 bases, with 13 bases between. Germline CDR1 reads SGHTA; CDR2 reads FQGNSA. Amplification targeted TCR beta CDR3 regions from RNA transcripts. Primed by the HTBI set, a first-round RT-PCR was run on the TCR CDR3. TCRdb redid the calling of the multiplex PCR reads with MiXCR, one entry per CDR3 protein. The sample has 500,000 to 800,000 distinct CDR3 sequences; more than 14% are singletons. Ophthalmopathy patients had moderate-to-severe active disease, CAS ≥3, NOSPECS ≥4, and disease duration under 3 months. Patients with uncontrolled infections, other autoimmune diseases, pregnancy or lactation were excluded. As to this clonotype: What it binds is unknown.

This sequence originates from a woman in her forties or fifties with Graves' ophthalmopathy. The chain employs TRBV7-2 and TRBJ1-2; no definite D call. Sequenced material: blood. CDR3 residues: CASSTPELHYGYTF. In nucleotides, the CDR3 is TGTGCCAGCAGCACCCCAGAACTACACTATGGCTACACCTTC.